This record concerns one TCR beta chain sequence. What it binds is unknown. The data were taken from a study of molecular identifiers for immune sequencing clone quantification. Study information: Replicate runs used RNA from approximately 20,000 or 100,000 naive CD8 cells, which was split five ways into aliquots, and four of those aliquots were then sequenced.

TCRdb independently ran MiXCR on the PCR reads; one entry per CDR3 protein. The sample holds about 630,000 distinct CDR3 sequences, 25% seen once. General study findings and limits: A single cell's spiked Jurkat TCR RNA was reportedly detectable among about a million naive cells.

Sequenced sample: naive CD8+ T cells from blood, with Jurkat cell RNA spiked in. Subset here: FACS-sorted CD8+CD4-CCR7+CD45RA+ naive T cells. This TCR derives from a human donor in good health. Some libraries in this study had Jurkat cell RNA spiked in.

CDR3 amino acids: CASSIVEAEQNTEAFF. Written as DNA, the CDR3 is TGTGCCAGTAGTATAGTGGAGGCGGAGCAGAACACTGAAGCTTTCTTT. This rearrangement joins TRBV19 to TRBJ1-1, with D unclear. This CDR3 region has 16 residues. CDR1 is LNHDA and CDR2 is SQIVND in the germline V gene (reference sequence). Trimming stripped 1 base from V and 1 base from J, with 13 bases between.